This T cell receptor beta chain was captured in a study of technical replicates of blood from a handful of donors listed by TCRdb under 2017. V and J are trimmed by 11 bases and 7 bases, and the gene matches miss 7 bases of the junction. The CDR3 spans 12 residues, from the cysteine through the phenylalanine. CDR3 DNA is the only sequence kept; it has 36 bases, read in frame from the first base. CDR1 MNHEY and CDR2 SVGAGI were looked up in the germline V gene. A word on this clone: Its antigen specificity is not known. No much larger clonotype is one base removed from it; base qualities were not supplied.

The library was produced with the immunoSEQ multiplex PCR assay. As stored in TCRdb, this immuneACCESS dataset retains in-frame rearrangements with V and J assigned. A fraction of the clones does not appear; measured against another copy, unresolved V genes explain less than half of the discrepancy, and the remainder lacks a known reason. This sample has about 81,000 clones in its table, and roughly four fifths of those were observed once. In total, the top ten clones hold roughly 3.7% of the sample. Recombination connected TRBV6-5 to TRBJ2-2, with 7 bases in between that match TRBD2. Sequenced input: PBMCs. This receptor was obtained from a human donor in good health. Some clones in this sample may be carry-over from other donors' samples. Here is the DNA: TGTGCCTCCGGGGGGACGGGCGGGGAGCTGTTTTTT. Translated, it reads CASGGTGGELFF.